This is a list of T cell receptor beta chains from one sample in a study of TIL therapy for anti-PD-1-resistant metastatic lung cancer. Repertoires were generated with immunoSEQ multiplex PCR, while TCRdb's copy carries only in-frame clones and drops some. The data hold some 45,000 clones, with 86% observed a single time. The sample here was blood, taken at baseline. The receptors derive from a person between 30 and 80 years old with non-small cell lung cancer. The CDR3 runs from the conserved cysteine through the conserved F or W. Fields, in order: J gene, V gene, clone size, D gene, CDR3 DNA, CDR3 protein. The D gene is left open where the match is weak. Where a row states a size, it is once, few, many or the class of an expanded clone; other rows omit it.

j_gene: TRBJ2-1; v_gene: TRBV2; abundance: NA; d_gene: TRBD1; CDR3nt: TGTGCCAGCAGTGAGAGGGGGCACAATGAGCAGTTCTTC; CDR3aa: CASSERGHNEQFF
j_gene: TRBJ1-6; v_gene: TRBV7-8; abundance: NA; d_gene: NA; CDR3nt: TGTGCCAGCAGCTTAGACGAAAGCTCCTATAATTCACCCCTCCACTTT; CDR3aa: CASSLDESSYNSPLHF
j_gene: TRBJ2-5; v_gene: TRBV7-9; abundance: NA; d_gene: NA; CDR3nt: TGTGCCAGCAGCTTGGGCCAGGGCCAAGAGACCCAGTACTTC; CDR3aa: CASSLGQGQETQYF
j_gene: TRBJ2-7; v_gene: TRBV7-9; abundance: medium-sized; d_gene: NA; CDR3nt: TGTGCCAGCAGCTTAGGCGTTTTCAAGGACGGCGAGCAGTACTTC; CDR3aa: CASSLGVFKDGEQYF
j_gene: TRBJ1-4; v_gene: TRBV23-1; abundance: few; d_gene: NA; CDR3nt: TGCGCCAGCAGTCAACGTCGCCCTTACAGGGCAACTAATGAAAAACTGTTTTTT; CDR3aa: CASSQRRPYRATNEKLFF
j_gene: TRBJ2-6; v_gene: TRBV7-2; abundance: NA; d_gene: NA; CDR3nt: TGTGCCAGCAGCGAGCTTCGGGTCCCTTCTGGGGCCAACGTCCTGACTTTC; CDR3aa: CASSELRVPSGANVLTF
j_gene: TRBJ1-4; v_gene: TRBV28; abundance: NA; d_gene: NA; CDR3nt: TGTGCCAGCAGTTTCCGGGAAAAACTGTTTTTT; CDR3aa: CASSFREKLFF
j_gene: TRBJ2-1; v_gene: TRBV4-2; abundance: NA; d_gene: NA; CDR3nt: TGTGCCAGCAGCCAAGATTCCCCGGGGAATGAGCAGTTCTTC; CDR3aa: CASSQDSPGNEQFF
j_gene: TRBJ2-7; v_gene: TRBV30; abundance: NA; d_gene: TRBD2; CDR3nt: TGTGCCTGGGCGACTAGCGCAACCTACGAGCAGTACTTC; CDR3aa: CAWATSATYEQYF
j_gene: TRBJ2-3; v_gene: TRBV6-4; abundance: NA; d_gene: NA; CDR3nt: TGTGCCAGCAGTCCCCTCCCGGGGCCGGGGACAGATACGCAGTATTTT; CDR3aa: CASSPLPGPGTDTQYF
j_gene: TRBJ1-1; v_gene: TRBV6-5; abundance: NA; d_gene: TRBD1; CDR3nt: TGTGCCAGCAGTTACCTTCGGACAGGGAGAAGGACTGAAGCTTTCTTT; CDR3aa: CASSYLRTGRRTEAFF
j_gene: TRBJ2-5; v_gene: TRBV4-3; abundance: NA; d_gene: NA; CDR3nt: TGCGCCAGCAGCCAAATTCGCAGGGGCGAGACCCAGTACTTC; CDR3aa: CASSQIRRGETQYF
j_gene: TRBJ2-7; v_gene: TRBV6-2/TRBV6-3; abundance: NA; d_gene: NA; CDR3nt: TGTGCCAGCAGTTACTCGGCCCAAAGTGGGTACGAGCAGTACTTC; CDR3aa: CASSYSAQSGYEQYF
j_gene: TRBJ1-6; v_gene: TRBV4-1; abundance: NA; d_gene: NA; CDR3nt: TGCGCCAGCAGCCACCTGGGTAAAGATAAGAATTCACCCCTCCACTTT; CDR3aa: CASSHLGKDKNSPLHF
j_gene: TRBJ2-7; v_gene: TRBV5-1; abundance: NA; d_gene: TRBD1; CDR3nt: TGCGCCAGCAGCCCGCCTAGGACAGGGGGCGATATCCCTATTGAGCAGTACTTC; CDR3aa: CASSPPRTGGDIPIEQYF
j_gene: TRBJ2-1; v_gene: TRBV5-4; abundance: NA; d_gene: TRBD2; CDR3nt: TGTGCCAGCAACAAACAGGGCGCTAGCGGGAGTATTTATGAGCAGTTCTTC; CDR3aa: CASNKQGASGSIYEQFF
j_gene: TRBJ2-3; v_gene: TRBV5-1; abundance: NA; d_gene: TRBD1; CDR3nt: TGCGCCAGCAGCCTAGGGACAGGGGCTACAGATACGCAGTATTTT; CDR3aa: CASSLGTGATDTQYF
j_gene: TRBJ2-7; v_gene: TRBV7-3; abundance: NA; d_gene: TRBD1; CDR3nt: TGTGCCAGCGGACGAGCAGGGGGCGAGCAGTACTTC; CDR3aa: CASGRAGGEQYF
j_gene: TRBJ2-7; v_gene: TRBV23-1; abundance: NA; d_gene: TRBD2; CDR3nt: TGCGCCAGCACCCCCTCAGTTGAGCTAGCGGGAGGGCCTAGAATCTACGAGCAGTACTTC; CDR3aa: CASTPSVELAGGPRIYEQYF
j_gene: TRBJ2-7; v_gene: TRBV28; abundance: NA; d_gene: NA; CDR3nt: TGTGCCAGCAGTTATCAGGCCTACGAGCAGTACTTC; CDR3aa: CASSYQAYEQYF
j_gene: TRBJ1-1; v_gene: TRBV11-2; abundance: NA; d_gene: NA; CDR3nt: TGTGCCAGCAGCCCCTGGGACAAGAACACTGAAGCTTTCTTT; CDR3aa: CASSPWDKNTEAFF
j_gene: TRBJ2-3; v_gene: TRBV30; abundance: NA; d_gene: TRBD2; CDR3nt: TGTGTAGCGGGAGGCACAGATACGCAGTATTTT; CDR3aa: CVAGGTDTQYF
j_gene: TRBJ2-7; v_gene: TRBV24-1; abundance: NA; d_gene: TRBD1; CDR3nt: TGTGCCACCAGTGATCCGTCCGGGACAGGATCCTACGAGCAGTACTTC; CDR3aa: CATSDPSGTGSYEQYF
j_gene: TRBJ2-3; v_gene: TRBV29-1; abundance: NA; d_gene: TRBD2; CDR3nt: TGCAGCGTTGATCCCCAGCGGGGGAGCACAGATACGCAGTATTTT; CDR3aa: CSVDPQRGSTDTQYF
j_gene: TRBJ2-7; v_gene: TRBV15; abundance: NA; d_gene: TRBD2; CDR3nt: TGTGCCACCAGCAGAGAGGGTAGCGGGAGCCGCAGAGACTTC; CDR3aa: CATSREGSGSRRDF
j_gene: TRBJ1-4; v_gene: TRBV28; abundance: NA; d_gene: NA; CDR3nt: TGTGCCAGCAGTTTGCTCTTCCCAGCCGGAAATGAAAAACTGTTTTTT; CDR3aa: CASSLLFPAGNEKLFF
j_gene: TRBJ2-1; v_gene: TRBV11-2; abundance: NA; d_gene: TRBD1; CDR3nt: TGTGCCACCCACAGGGGCAGCGAGCAGTTCTTC; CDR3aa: CATHRGSEQFF
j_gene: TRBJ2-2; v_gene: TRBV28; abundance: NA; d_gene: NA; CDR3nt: TGTGCCAGCAGTTCCGGGGGCCCGAACACCGGGGAGCTGTTTTTT; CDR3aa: CASSSGGPNTGELFF
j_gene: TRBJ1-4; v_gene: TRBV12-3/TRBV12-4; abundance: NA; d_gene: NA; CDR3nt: TGTGCCAGCAGTTTAAGGAGAGATGAAAAACTGTTTTTT; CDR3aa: CASSLRRDEKLFF
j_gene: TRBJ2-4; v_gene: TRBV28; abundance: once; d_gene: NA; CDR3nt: TGTGCCAGCAGTTCGAATACCAAAAACATTCAGTACTTC; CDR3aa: CASSSNTKNIQYF
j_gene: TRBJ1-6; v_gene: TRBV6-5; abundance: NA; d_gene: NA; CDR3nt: TGTGCCAGCAGTTATTACGGTAATTGGAATTCACCCCTCCACTTT; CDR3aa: CASSYYGNWNSPLHF
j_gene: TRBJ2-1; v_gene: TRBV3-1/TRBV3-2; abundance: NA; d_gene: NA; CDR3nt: TGTGCCAGCAGCCGTCCCGGGAGAAATGAGCAGTTCTTC; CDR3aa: CASSRPGRNEQFF
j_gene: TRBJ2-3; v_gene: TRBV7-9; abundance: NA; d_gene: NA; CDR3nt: TGTGCCAGCAGCGTTGGAACCACCGGGGCAGATACGCAGTATTTT; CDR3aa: CASSVGTTGADTQYF
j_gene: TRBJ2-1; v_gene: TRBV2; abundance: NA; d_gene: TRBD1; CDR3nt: TGTGCCAGCAGCGGACAGGGTCTCAATGAGCAGTTCTTC; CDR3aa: CASSGQGLNEQFF
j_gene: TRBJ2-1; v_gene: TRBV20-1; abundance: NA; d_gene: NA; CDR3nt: TGCAGTGCTAGGCCAGGTCCTGAGCAGTTCTTC; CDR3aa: CSARPGPEQFF
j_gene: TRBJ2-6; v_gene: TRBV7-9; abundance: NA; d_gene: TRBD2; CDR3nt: TGTGCCAGCAGACCAATTACTAGCGGGAAGGTCTCTGGGGCCAACGTCCTGACTTTC; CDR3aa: CASRPITSGKVSGANVLTF
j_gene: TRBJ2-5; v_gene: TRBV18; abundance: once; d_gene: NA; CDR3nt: TGTGCCAGCTCACCACGGCGTCAAGAAGAGACCCAGTACTTC; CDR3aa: CASSPRRQEETQYF
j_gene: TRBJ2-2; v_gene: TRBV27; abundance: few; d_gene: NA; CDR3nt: TGTGCCAGCAGAGACCTGACAGTTAACACCGGGGAGCTGTTTTTT; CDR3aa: CASRDLTVNTGELFF
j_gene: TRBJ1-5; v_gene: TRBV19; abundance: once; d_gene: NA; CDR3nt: TGTGCCAGTGACCGGGGTAGCAATCAGCCCCAGCATTTT; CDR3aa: CASDRGSNQPQHF
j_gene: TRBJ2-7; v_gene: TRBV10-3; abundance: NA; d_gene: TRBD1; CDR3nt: TGTGCCATCAGTTCCTGGGACAGGGGCTACGAGCAGTACTTC; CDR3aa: CAISSWDRGYEQYF
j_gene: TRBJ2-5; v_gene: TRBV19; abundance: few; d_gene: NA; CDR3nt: TGTGCCAGTAGTATTGTAGGACACGGCCAAGAGACCCAGTACTTC; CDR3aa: CASSIVGHGQETQYF
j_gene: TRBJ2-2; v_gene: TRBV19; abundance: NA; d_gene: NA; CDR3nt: TGTGCCAGTAGTGAGGCCAACACCGGGGAGCTGTTTTTT; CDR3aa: CASSEANTGELFF
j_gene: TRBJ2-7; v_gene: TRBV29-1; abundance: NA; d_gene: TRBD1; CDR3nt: TGCAGCGGCCGGGACAGCTCCTACGAGCAGTACTTC; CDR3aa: CSGRDSSYEQYF
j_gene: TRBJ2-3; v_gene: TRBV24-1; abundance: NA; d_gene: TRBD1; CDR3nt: TGTGCCACCAGTGACCCTTCTGGACAGGGAAGAGATACGCAGTATTTT; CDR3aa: CATSDPSGQGRDTQYF